The clone carrying this T cell receptor (beta chain) was counted many times. The antigen is unknown. J lost 3 bases, V lost 5 bases, and 8 bases had no gene match. The CDR3 is 16 amino acids. Looked up from germline, CDR1 is SGHKS and CDR2 is YYEKEE (reference sequence). This specimen belongs to a study of identical twins. Study conclusions and caveats: Excess sharing between twins was weaker in beta out-of-frame sequences. Partial confounding of zero-insertion analyses by invariant MAIT and iNKT cells was possible.

Using its own MiXCR run on the 5' RACE reads, TCRdb lists one record per CDR3 protein. This table has 700,000 or so distinct CDR3 sequences, around 8.6% appearing once. These data were also filed under a second study, of yellow fever vaccine responses in identical twins.

The chain couples TRBV5-5 to TRBJ2-2; 9 positions match TRBD1. The specimen sequenced was PBMCs. The TCR sequence derives from a woman under 30 in good health. CDR3 sequence: CASSYLRDRDTGELFF. CDR3 in DNA: TGTGCCAGCAGTTACCTCCGGGACAGGGACACCGGGGAGCTGTTTTTT.